This T cell receptor (beta chain) emerged from a study of regulatory T cells in long-lasting Graves disease listed by TCRdb under 2021. A note on the overall study: Patients with newly diagnosed Graves' disease had been on antithyroid drugs for under 3 months. This study used TCR sequencing and RNA sequencing of peripheral blood to compare persistent Graves' disease patients against newly diagnosed Graves' disease patients. The study was registered as a clinical trial and conducted in China. A total of about 35 samples underwent TCR sequencing: some 13 from persistent and roughly 20 from newly diagnosed Graves' disease patients.

The library was prepared using multiplex PCR. Instrument on record: Illumina HiSeq 4000. iRepertoire HTBI primers and Arm-PCR amplification of CDR3 regions were used to construct TCR beta libraries. PCR products were gel purified before sequencing. The original methods were these. A total of roughly 67 TRBV and some 15 TRBJ segments were identified across samples and were used for gene usage analysis of CDR3 amino acid clonotypes. Filtered high-quality paired reads were merged into contigs using COPE and FqMerger. BLAST was used to align contigs to IMGT TRBV, TRBD and TRBJ reference genes, with CDR3 defined following IMGT. Clonotypes above 0.1% frequency were classified as highly expanded clones. Shannon entropy was used to measure repertoire diversity, and the Gini coefficient was used to measure V-J evenness. A clonotype was considered public if more than one individual shared it. TCRdb handled the public reads itself, with Q25 trimming in fastp and clone calling in MiXCR, and kept productive beta chains. When rows share a CDR3 protein, they turn into one entry using the most common DNA and genes. The V and J calls follow TCRdb's processing rather than the paper's. For this sample the table gives under 300,000 distinct CDR3 sequences, of which around 18% were detected only once. The ten largest clones add up to over 20% of the sample.

The CDR3 measures 12 amino acids from cysteine to phenylalanine. The DNA shown is the 36-base CDR3, in frame from base 1. This clonotype was recorded at least ten times. Its cognate antigen has yet to be identified. Base quality data are lacking; no much larger clone is found one base away. Study-wide conclusions, independent of this receptor: Preferential use of TRBV28, TRBJ1-2 and TRBJ2-5 was observed in persistent disease, whereas TRBV20-1 and TRBJ2-1 were favored in newly diagnosed disease. Only peripheral blood was studied, because thyroid tissue, the primary lesion, was inaccessible. Patients with persistent disease shared more public clonotypes (fewer than 3,000) than newly diagnosed patients did (more than 900). As a limitation, the authors acknowledged that the small sample size may reduce accuracy. Compared with newly diagnosed patients, persistent Graves' disease patients had lower TCR Shannon entropy and fewer highly expanded clones, which suggests clonal expansion. Only the TCR beta chain was sequenced and analyzed.

This specimen's time point label, interpreted: newly diagnosed GD, antithyroid drugs for less than 3 months. For both TCR sequencing and RNA sequencing, RNA was extracted from PBMCs using TRIzol. The diagnosis of Graves' disease was made according to American Thyroid Association guidelines. Recruitment of patients was carried out at an endocrinology department in Xi'an, China. Each patient gave roughly 8.4 milliliters of peripheral blood, collected in an EDTA anticoagulant tube. PBMCs were isolated by Ficoll Paque Plus density gradient separation without further T cell sorting. An Agilent 2100 Bioanalyzer and agarose gel were used to assess RNA quality, and a NanoDrop 2000 was used to measure RNA concentration.

This TCR came from a female donor with Graves disease. The material was peripheral blood mononuclear cells (PBMCs), obtained at new diagnosis, from a patient treated with antithyroid drugs. This receptor chain uses TRBV12-3 or TRBV12-4 and TRBJ1-3, with a weak D call of TRBD1 (5 bases match). CDR3 region: CCQRGAGNTIYF. The DNA is as follows: TGTTGCCAGCGGGGGGCTGGAAACACCATATATTTT.